This record concerns one T cell receptor beta chain sequence. Its target is not known. A minimum of 6 micrograms of total RNA was extracted per sample. Combining a sample-barcoded 5' primer with a J-beta primer mix, a second PCR ran for 7 to 11 cycles. TCRdb re-called the 5' RACE reads through MiXCR, storing one row per CDR3 protein. The sample shows around 900,000 distinct CDR3 sequences, around 26% of them seen only once. This entry belongs to a study of blood T cells in healthy people across ages. Across the study: Researchers report that template switching captured about one barcoded beta molecule per two T cells.

Whole-study findings and limits: Unsorted PBMCs ruled out conclusive naive versus antigen-experienced comparison. Across the age range, TCR beta diversity per million T cells fell in a roughly linear way.

The trim removed 6 bases at V and 2 bases at J, leaving 4 bases unmatched. The germline V gene has CDR1 DFQATT and CDR2 SNEGSKA (reference sequence). The CDR3 has 13 residues. Sequencing used blood. This chain connects TRBV20-1 to TRBJ1-1, with 9 bases matching TRBD1. The receptor was isolated from a woman of 80 years or more in good health. The CDR3 bases are TGCAGTGCCTGGGGACAGGGAAACACTGAAGCTTTCTTT. Translation gives CSAWGQGNTEAFF.